Below are 3 T cell receptor beta chains sequenced from a single sample in a study of CD8 T cells in ankylosing spondylitis. Their cognate antigens are unknown. TCRdb re-called the 5' RACE reads with MiXCR, one entry per CDR3 protein. The data hold some 330,000 distinct CDR3 sequences, with 7% to 9% observed a single time. Study conclusions and caveats: What appeared characteristic of ankylosing spondylitis blood was a TCR beta motif of 7 or 8 highly homologous variants.

Material: blood, either unsorted or a sorted T cell fraction (not recorded which). The receptors originated from a male donor with ankylosing spondylitis.

The sample holds a few counts of this clonotype. CDR3 region: CASSHTTYSNQPQHF. The CDR3 bases are TGTGCCAGCAGCCATACGACCTATAGCAATCAGCCCCAGCATTTT. The genes are TRBV7-9 and TRBJ1-5; D ambiguous. Germline V gene sequence: CDR1 SEHNR, CDR2 FQNEAQ (reference sequence). V dropped 5 bases and J dropped 0 bases, with 11 bases sitting between them. The CDR3 has 15 residues.

A few counts support this clonotype. The V and J genes are TRBV7-3 and TRBJ1-4; D is ambiguous. The CDR3 is 12 residues long. V was cut by 6 bases and J by 7 bases, with 9 bases left in between. Germline V gene data show CDR1 as SGHTA and CDR2 as FQGTGA. CDR3: CASSPDGEKLFF. In DNA, the CDR3 is TGTGCCAGCAGTCCTGATGGTGAAAAACTGTTTTTT.

The CDR3 region has the DNA TGTGCCAGCAGCTTGGGAGCTAGCGACCCCAATGAGCAGTTCTTC. Its protein is CASSLGASDPNEQFF. The rearrangement links TRBV5-5 to TRBJ2-1; perhaps TRBD2 as D (6 bases). The CDR3 consists of 15 residues. V was trimmed by 0 bases and J by 6 bases, leaving 13 bases between them. The germline V gene encodes CDR1 SGHKS and CDR2 YYEKEE (reference sequence).